The clone carrying this TCR beta chain was seen a few times. No antigen is known for it. A read error may be the cause here, since a much bigger clone is one base away. This record belongs to a study of blood T cells in healthy people across ages. Whole-study results and caveats: Strongly correlated with naive T cell percentage was TCR beta diversity.

A second roughly 6 to 11 cycle PCR used barcoded and J-beta primers. Each CDR3 protein gets one entry after TCRdb re-called the 5' RACE reads with MiXCR. The profile covers just over 800,000 distinct CDR3 sequences, with 60% to 80% appearing a single time and about 30% taken by the ten largest. Those donating, healthy Caucasian individuals from Russia, were aged about 6 to 100. The CDR3 consists of 16 residues. The V and J genes are TRBV12-3 or TRBV12-4 and TRBJ2-5; 9 bases map to TRBD1. The receptor's source is a man aged 25 to 45 in good health. Sequencing was performed on blood. The CDR3 coding sequence is TGTACCAGCAGCCCTTGGGGTTGGGACAGGGACGAGACCCAGTACTTC. Protein product: CTSSPWGWDRDETQYF.